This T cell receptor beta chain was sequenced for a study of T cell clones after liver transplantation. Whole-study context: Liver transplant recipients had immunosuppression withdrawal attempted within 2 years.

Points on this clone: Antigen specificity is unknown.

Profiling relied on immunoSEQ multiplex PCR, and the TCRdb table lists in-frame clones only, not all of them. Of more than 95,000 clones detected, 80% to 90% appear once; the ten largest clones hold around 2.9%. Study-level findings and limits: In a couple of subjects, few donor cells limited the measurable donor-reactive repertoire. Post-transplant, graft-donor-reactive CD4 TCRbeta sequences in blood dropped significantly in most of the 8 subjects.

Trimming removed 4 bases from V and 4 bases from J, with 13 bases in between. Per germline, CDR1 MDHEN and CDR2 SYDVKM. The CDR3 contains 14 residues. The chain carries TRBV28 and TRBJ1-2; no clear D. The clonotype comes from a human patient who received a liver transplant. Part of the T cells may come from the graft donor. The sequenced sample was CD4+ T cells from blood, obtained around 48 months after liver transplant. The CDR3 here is CASSSLDSSYGYTF. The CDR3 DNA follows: TGTGCCAGCAGTTCCCTAGACTCCTCCTATGGCTACACCTTC.